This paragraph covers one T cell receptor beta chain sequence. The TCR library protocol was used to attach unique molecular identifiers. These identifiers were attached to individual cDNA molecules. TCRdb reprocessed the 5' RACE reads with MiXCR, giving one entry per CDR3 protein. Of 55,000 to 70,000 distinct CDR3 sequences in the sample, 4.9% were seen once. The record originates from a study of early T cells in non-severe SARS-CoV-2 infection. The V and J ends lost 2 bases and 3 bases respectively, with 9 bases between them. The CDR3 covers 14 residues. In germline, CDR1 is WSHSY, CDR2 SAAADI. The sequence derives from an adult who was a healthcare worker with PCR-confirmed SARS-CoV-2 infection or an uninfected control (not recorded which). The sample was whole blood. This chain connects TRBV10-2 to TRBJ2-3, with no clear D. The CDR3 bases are TGCGCCAGCAGTGAGATGGGAAGAACAGATACGCAGTATTTT. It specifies CASSEMGRTDTQYF.